The 18 T cell receptor beta chains below all came from one sample that was sequenced in a study of blood T cell repertoires in COVID-19. Sequencing was performed with immunoSEQ multiplex PCR; in TCRdb, only in-frame clones are kept and a portion is missing. The table shows hundreds of thousands of clones, with approximately 88% occurring only once. Sequencing was carried out using peripheral blood. Receptor source: a woman aged 45-65 years with COVID-19, enrolled during active disease.

This clone has more than one count but fewer than ten. The chain carries TRBV18 and TRBJ1-6; the match to TRBD1 covers 7 bases. In germline, CDR1 is KGHSH, CDR2 LQKENI. The CDR3 spans 14 residues. V trimming: 4 bases; J trimming: 7 bases; junction bases outside the gene matches: 4. CDR3 residues: CASSLGQENSPLHF. CDR3 DNA sequence: TGTGCCAGCTCACTCGGACAGGAAAATTCACCCCTCCACTTT. The variable domain in full, with the rest retrieved from reference TRBV18 and TRBJ1-6, is NAGVMQNPRHLVRRRGQEARLRCSPMKGHSHVYWYRQLPEEGLKFMVYLQKENIIDESGMPKERFSAEFPKEGPSILRIQQVVRGDSAAYFCASSLGQENSPLHFGNGTRLTVT.

The chain employs TRBV7-9 and TRBJ1-2; 8 bases match TRBD1. CDR3 length equals 16 residues. V shed 5 bases and J 1 base; nucleotides not matched to a gene: 9. Germline CDR1 reads SEHNR; CDR2 reads FQNEAQ (reference sequence). The CDR3 reads CASSKTGTGNNYGYTF. The CDR3 bases are TGTGCCAGCAGCAAGACCGGGACAGGAAATAACTATGGCTACACCTTC.

This clone was recorded once. The chain employs TRBV19 and TRBJ1-2, with 8 nucleotides matching TRBD1. Germline-derived CDR1 and CDR2 are LNHDA and SQIVND (reference sequence). The CDR3 spans 13 residues. Germline trimming cut 3 bases from V and 8 bases from J; bases unmatched to any gene: 5. CDR3: CASSIGQGIGYTF. The DNA of the CDR3 is TGTGCCAGTAGTATCGGACAGGGTATCGGCTACACCTTC.

The chain carries TRBV30 and TRBJ2-5; 8 nucleotides align to TRBD2. J was trimmed by 7 bases and V by 8 bases; bases with no gene match: 12. Germline loops: CDR1 GTSNPN, CDR2 SVGIG (reference sequence). The length of the CDR3 is 13 residues. The chain's CDR3 is CAGKSGGRGTQYF. CDR3 in DNA: TGTGCCGGAAAATCGGGGGGGCGTGGGACCCAGTACTTC.

A remark on this clone: One junction end does not reproduce the germline sequence, and a read error may be involved. The gene calls are TRBV28 and TRBJ1-1, with D unresolved. Germline loops: CDR1 MDHEN, CDR2 SYDVKM. There are 13 residues in the CDR3. CDR3 in DNA: TGTGCCAGCAGTTTACCAATCCTGACTGAAGTTTTCTTT. Protein: CASSLPILTEVFF.

J is TRBJ1-1 and V is TRBV27; the D gene is possibly TRBD1 (6 bases). Germline lookup yields CDR1 MNHEY and CDR2 SMNVEV (reference sequence). The CDR3 runs to 15 residues. Trimming left V 10 bases short and J 5 bases short, with 23 bases between. The DNA for the CDR3 is TGTGCCACCTACTCTAGGGGGGGCGGGGGGACTGAAGCTTTCTTT. It is translated as CATYSRGGGGTEAFF.

This chain joins TRBV13 and TRBJ2-7; possibly TRBD2 for D (5 bases). The CDR3 length is 14 residues. CDR1 and CDR2 (germline): PRHDT, FYEKMQ (reference sequence). V lost 0 bases, J lost 1 base, and 7 bases lay in between. The CDR3 protein is CASSLGEGSYEQYF. The DNA of the CDR3 is TGTGCCAGCAGCTTAGGAGAGGGATCCTACGAGCAGTACTTC.

The chain combines TRBV30 with TRBJ2-4, with 10 bases that match TRBD1. V dropped 0 bases and J dropped 11; count of bases not matched to a gene: 13. From germline, CDR1 is GTSNPN and CDR2 SVGIG (reference sequence). This CDR3 region has 16 residues. The CDR3 spells CAWSVGYDRGPGFQYF. CDR3 nucleotides: TGTGCCTGGAGTGTGGGGTATGACAGGGGGCCAGGGTTTCAGTACTTC.

V and J are TRBV5-1 and TRBJ1-4; tentative D call: TRBD1 (6 bases). Germline V gene lookup returns CDR1 SGHRS and CDR2 YFSETQ. V was pared by 4 bases and J by 8 bases, with 15 bases between. The CDR3 covers 14 residues. The CDR3 DNA reads as TGCGCCAGCAGCCGTGACAGGCACCTCGAAAAACTGTTTTTT. Translating it yields CASSRDRHLEKLFF. The whole variable domain, remainder taken from reference TRBV5-1 and TRBJ1-4, is KAGVTQTPRYLIKTRGQQVTLSCSPISGHRSVSWYQQTPGQGLQFLFEYFSETQRNKGNFPGRFSGRQFSNSRSEMNVSTLELGDSALYLCASSRDRHLEKLFFGSGTQLSVL.

The chain uses TRBV12-3 or TRBV12-4 and TRBJ2-3, with D unclear. This CDR3 has 13 residues. Trimming removed 3 bases from V and 6 bases from J, with 10 bases in between. CDR3 sequence: CASSFSREDTQYF. Here the CDR3 DNA reads TGTGCCAGCAGTTTCTCGCGAGAGGATACGCAGTATTTT.

V gene TRBV4-1 combines with J gene TRBJ2-1; D may be TRBD1 (5 bases). This CDR3 comprises 17 residues. The V end was cut by 2 bases, the J end by 0 bases, with 14 bases between. CDR1 is MGHRA and CDR2 is YSYEKL in the germline V gene. The CDR3 DNA reads as TGCGCCAGCAGCCAATCGCCGGACACCAGCTCCTACAATGAGCAGTTCTTC. It encodes CASSQSPDTSSYNEQFF.

The chain couples TRBV6-5 to TRBJ2-3; TRBD1 is a possible D gene (5 bases). CDR1 is MNHEY, CDR2 SVGAGI, per germline. The CDR3 is 14 residues long. Trimming cost V 8 bases and J 3 bases, with 15 bases left between them. CDR3 residues: CASRSAQGTDTQYF. The CDR3 DNA is TGTGCCAGCCGCTCGGCGCAGGGAACAGATACGCAGTATTTT.

The chain links TRBV29-1 to TRBJ1-2; D uncertain. This CDR3 is 14 amino acids long. CDR1 SQVTM and CDR2 ANQGSEA come from the germline V gene. V was clipped by 4 bases and J by 5 bases, with 17 bases between them. The CDR3 DNA is TGCAGCGTTGTATTTACAGCCTCCTATTATGGCTACACCTTC. This translates into CSVVFTASYYGYTF.

The chain is built from TRBV30 and TRBJ2-3; TRBD2 matches 8 bases. This CDR3 contains 15 residues. The germline V gene encodes CDR1 GTSNPN and CDR2 SVGIG (reference sequence). The trim removed 0 bases at V and 2 bases at J, leaving 4 bases unmatched. CDR3 bases: TGTGCCTGGAGTGTCGAGCGGGGGCTCACAGATACGCAGTATTTT. Its translation is CAWSVERGLTDTQYF.

This clone was observed a single time. This chain links TRBV28 with TRBJ1-1; TRBD1 matches 10 bases. The junction had 7 bases not matched to a gene; V was cut back by 6 bases and J by 0 bases. This CDR3 comprises 16 residues. Germline V lookup: CDR1 MDHEN, CDR2 SYDVKM. Written as DNA, the CDR3 is TGTGCCAGCAGCATATCGGGACAGGGGTTGAACACTGAAGCTTTCTTT. This translates into CASSISGQGLNTEAFF.

The gene calls are TRBV11-2 and TRBJ1-5; D gene unclear. Trimming took off 5 bases at V and 7 bases at J, with 9 bases between the two ends. Germline assignment: CDR1 SGHAT and CDR2 FQNNGV. The CDR3 is made up of 12 amino acids. CDR3 region: CASSPPGQPQHF. For the CDR3, the DNA is TGTGCCAGCAGCCCTCCCGGGCAGCCCCAGCATTTT.

The chain carries TRBV18 and TRBJ1-2; D remains unclear. The CDR3 length is 13 residues. CDR1 and CDR2 (germline): KGHSH, LQKENI. Trimming took 4 bases from V and 2 from J, leaving 8 bases between them. CDR3 in DNA: TGTGCCAGCTCACGCGGGGAGAACTATGGCTACACCTTC. Translated: CASSRGENYGYTF.

J is TRBJ1-1 and V is TRBV5-1, with a possible D match to TRBD1 (5 bases). The germline V and J ends were trimmed by 4 bases and 4 bases, with 11 bases remaining between them. CDR1 is SGHRS and CDR2 is YFSETQ in the germline V gene. This CDR3 has 13 residues. Here the CDR3 DNA reads TGCGCCAGCAGCCTGGGGGAGGCCACTGAAGCTTTCTTT. Its translation is CASSLGEATEAFF. Variable domain in full (rest from reference TRBV5-1 and TRBJ1-1): KAGVTQTPRYLIKTRGQQVTLSCSPISGHRSVSWYQQTPGQGLQFLFEYFSETQRNKGNFPGRFSGRQFSNSRSEMNVSTLELGDSALYLCASSLGEATEAFFGQGTRLTVV.